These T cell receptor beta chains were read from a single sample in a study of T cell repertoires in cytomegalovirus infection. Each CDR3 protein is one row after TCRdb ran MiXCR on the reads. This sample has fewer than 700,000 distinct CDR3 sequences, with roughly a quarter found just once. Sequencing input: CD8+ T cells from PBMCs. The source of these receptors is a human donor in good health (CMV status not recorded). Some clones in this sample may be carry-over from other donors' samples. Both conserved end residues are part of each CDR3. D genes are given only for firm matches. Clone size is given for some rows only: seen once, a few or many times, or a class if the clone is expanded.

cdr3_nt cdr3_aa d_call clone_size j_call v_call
TGTGCCAGCAGTGACTCAGACTCTGGGGCCAACGTCCTGACTTTC CASSDSDSGANVLTF . many TRBJ2-6 TRBV6-4
TGTGCCAGCAGCATATCGCGGGGGGCCCAGCCCTACGAGCAGTACTTC CASSISRGAQPYEQYF TRBD2 . TRBJ2-7 TRBV9
TGTGCCAGCAGCTTAATAGGGGGCGGCAGGGCCTATGAGCAGTTCTTC CASSLIGGGRAYEQFF TRBD1 . TRBJ2-1 TRBV11-1
TGTGCCAGCAGGGACCCAGCATCGCCCCAGCATTTT CASRDPASPQHF . . TRBJ1-5 TRBV2
TGTGCCAGCAGTTCCCGACTAGCGGGGGCCCGCGATACGCAGTATTTT CASSSRLAGARDTQYF TRBD2 few TRBJ2-3 TRBV6-1
TGCAGTGCTAGAGATCGCTCATCGGAGCCCGGGGAGCTGTTTTTT CSARDRSSEPGELFF . . TRBJ2-2 TRBV20-1
TGCGCCAGCAGCCCTGTAACAGGGGGCGAAAACACCATATATTTT CASSPVTGGENTIYF TRBD1 . TRBJ1-3 TRBV4-1
TGTGCCAGCAGCTTAGCCCAGTCTAGCAATCAGCCCCAGCATTTT CASSLAQSSNQPQHF . many TRBJ1-5 TRBV7-9
TGTGCCAGCAGTTTAGAACTAGCGGGGGGCCGAGGATCCCAAGAGACCCAGTACTTC CASSLELAGGRGSQETQYF TRBD2 few TRBJ2-5 TRBV28
TGCAGTGCTAGGACTCACAACAAAGGGACTATATACACTGAAGCTTTCTTT CSARTHNKGTIYTEAFF . . TRBJ1-1 TRBV20-1
TGTGCCAGTAGTATTAAACACACTGAAGCTTTCTTT CASSIKHTEAFF . . TRBJ1-1 TRBV19
TGTGCCAGCAGTTTTTACGGGTGGAACACCGGGGAGCTGTTTTTT CASSFYGWNTGELFF . . TRBJ2-2 TRBV28
TGTGCCAGCAGCCGGGCTGGGGGACTAGCGGACTTCTACAATGAGCAGTTCTTC CASSRAGGLADFYNEQFF TRBD2 few TRBJ2-1 TRBV6-1
TGTGCCAGCAGTGAAGAAGTCAGGGGGGCGGCAGATACGCAGTATTTT CASSEEVRGAADTQYF . . TRBJ2-3 TRBV6-1
TGTGCCAGCAGCCGAAGGAGGGGGGAGTATTCCACCGGGGAGCTGTTTTTT CASSRRRGEYSTGELFF . few TRBJ2-2 TRBV5-6
TGTGCCAGCAGCCAAGAGGCTAGCGGGAGCGGTGAGCAGTTCTTC CASSQEASGSGEQFF TRBD2 . TRBJ2-1 TRBV14
TGTGCCAGTAGTATAGCGCGGGGGGAGTCCTACAATGAGCAGTTCTTC CASSIARGESYNEQFF TRBD2 few TRBJ2-1 TRBV19
TGCAGTGCTAGGGTTACAGGGGTTGGTTCCTACAATGAGCAGTTCTTC CSARVTGVGSYNEQFF TRBD1 few TRBJ2-1 TRBV20-1
TGTGCCAGCAGTGTCACTAGCGGGGGGGCGGGTGAGCAGTTCTTC CASSVTSGGAGEQFF TRBD2 many TRBJ2-1 TRBV6-6
TGTGCCACCAGCACGGACAGACACACCGGGGAGCTGTTTTTT CATSTDRHTGELFF . . TRBJ2-2 TRBV15
TGTGCCAGCAGCTTGACCGGGACAGATAATCAGCCCCAGCATTTT CASSLTGTDNQPQHF TRBD1 many TRBJ1-5 TRBV7-8
TGCAGCGTTGAAGATCCCGGCGGAGGGCCCCCCGGGGAGCTGTTTTTT CSVEDPGGGPPGELFF . . TRBJ2-2 TRBV29-1
TGTGCCAGCAGGAAAGTAGCGGACAGCTACAATGAGCAGTTCTTC CASRKVADSYNEQFF . . TRBJ2-1 TRBV6-5
TGTGCCAGCAGTTTCTCCAGGGATCAGCCCCAGCATTTT CASSFSRDQPQHF . . TRBJ1-5 TRBV12-3/TRBV12-4